The 22 T cell receptor beta chains reported below all come from one sample, sequenced in a study of response to subunit inactivated influenza vaccine. TCRdb re-derived calls from the RT-PCR reads in MiXCR, one entry per CDR3 protein. The sample has about 520,000 distinct CDR3 sequences, less than 7.5% seen once. Sample: PBMCs from blood, taken 23 months after vaccination. The receptors were gathered from a man aged 50 to 75 who received an inactivated influenza vaccine.

This clonotype was observed a handful of times. The chain has TRBV7-2 and TRBJ2-5; 12 bases are shared with TRBD2. The germline gives CDR1 SGHTA, CDR2 FQGNSA. Trimming at V came to 1 base and at J to 3 bases, leaving 0 bases not matched to a gene. The CDR3 has 15 amino acids. CDR3 loop: CASSLGLAGEETQYF. The CDR3 DNA sequence: TGTGCCAGCAGCTTAGGACTAGCGGGAGAAGAGACCCAGTACTTC. Drawing the rest from reference TRBV7-2 and TRBJ2-5, the complete variable domain is GAGVSQSPSNKVTEKGKDVELRCDPISGHTALYWYRQSLGQGLEFLIYFQGNSAPDKSGLPSDRFSAERTGGSVSTLTIQRTQQEDSAVYLCASSLGLAGEETQYFGPGTRLLVL.

This clonotype has more than one count but fewer than ten. The rearrangement joins TRBV20-1 to TRBJ2-3; TRBD2 matches 10 bases. V dropped 6 bases and J dropped 2; count of bases not matched to a gene: 8. Germline V gene lookup returns CDR1 DFQATT and CDR2 SNEGSKA (reference sequence). The CDR3 length is 15 residues. CDR3 residues: CSATRLAGLTDTQYF. CDR3 DNA: TGCAGTGCAACGCGACTAGCGGGCCTCACAGATACGCAGTATTTT.

The chain combines TRBV7-8 with TRBJ2-6, with D perhaps TRBD1 (5 bases). V was shortened by 4 bases and J by 7 bases, with 17 bases between the two germline ends. Germline lookup yields CDR1 SGHVS and CDR2 FQNEAQ. The CDR3 is 16 residues long. This CDR3 reads CASSYIQASVANVLTF. In nucleotides, the CDR3 is TGTGCCAGCAGCTACATACAGGCCTCTGTTGCCAACGTCCTGACTTTC.

To note about this clonotype: A much bigger clone sits one base away, suggesting this may be a read error. The gene calls are TRBV20-1 and TRBJ1-2, with 8 bases that match TRBD1. The CDR3 is 13 residues long. CDR1 is DFQATT and CDR2 is SNEGSKA in the germline V gene (reference sequence). CDR3 loop: CSARGFRGRGYPF. CDR3 sequence (DNA): TGCAGTGCTAGAGGGTTCAGGGGGCGAGGCTACCCCTTC.

This clonotype was seen repeatedly, ten times or more. V is TRBV10-3 and J is TRBJ2-3, with 9 bases fitting TRBD1. CDR1 and CDR2 from the germline V gene are ENHRY and SYGVKD. J lost 3 bases, V lost 3 bases, and 10 bases had no gene match. The CDR3 contains 17 residues. The CDR3: CAISDPQGGQGTDTQYF. In DNA form, the CDR3 reads TGTGCCATCAGTGATCCCCAAGGGGGACAGGGAACAGATACGCAGTATTTT.

Regarding this clonotype: Since a much larger clone is just one base distant, this may be a read error. CDR3 nucleotide sequence: TGTGCCAGCAGCTGGGGCAAGGGGGTTACAGATACGCAGTATTTT. Translation gives CASSWGKGVTDTQYF. The chain links TRBV7-8 to TRBJ2-3, with D maybe TRBD1 (6 bases). Germline V CDR1 and CDR2: SGHVS, FQNEAQ. The CDR3 totals 15 residues. Trimming shortened V by 4 bases and J by 3 bases, and 14 bases separated the two germline ends.

The J gene is TRBJ1-5, the V gene TRBV10-1; the match to TRBD1 covers 9 bases. Trimming cost V 5 bases and J 2 bases; bases outside gene matches: 4. The CDR3 has 15 amino acids. CDR1 is WNHNN, CDR2 SYGVQD, per germline (reference sequence). The CDR3 is CASSKDRGGNQPQHF. The DNA for the CDR3 is TGCGCCAGCAGTAAGGACAGGGGAGGCAATCAGCCCCAGCATTTT.

The chain couples TRBV19 to TRBJ1-5; 8 bases are shared with TRBD1. J gave up 0 bases and V 5 bases, and 12 bases lay outside the gene matches. The CDR3 is 18 amino acids. Germline CDR1 LNHDA, CDR2 SQIVND (reference sequence). DNA for the CDR3: TGTGCCAGTAGTCCGTCCCGGACAGGGCCGAGTAGCAATCAGCCCCAGCATTTT. Residues: CASSPSRTGPSSNQPQHF. Supplemented by reference TRBV19 and TRBJ1-5, the full variable domain reads DGGITQSPKYLFRKEGQNVTLSCEQNLNHDAMYWYRQDPGQGLRLIYYSQIVNDFQKGDIAEGYSVSREKKESFPLTVTSAQKNPTAFYLCASSPSRTGPSSNQPQHFGDGTRLSIL.

This clonotype was picked up many times. This chain joins TRBV11-2 and TRBJ1-4; D unclear. Trimming stripped 4 bases from V and 8 bases from J, with 11 bases between. The CDR3 is 13 residues long. Germline CDR1 and CDR2: SGHAT and FQNNGV. CDR3 sequence: CASSSDLGEKLFF. The CDR3 DNA follows: TGTGCCAGCAGCTCGGATCTGGGCGAAAAACTGTTTTTT.

The sample holds many counts of this clonotype. The V and J genes are TRBV3-1 and TRBJ1-2, with D uncertain. In germline, CDR1 is LGHDT, CDR2 YNNKEL (reference sequence). The CDR3 contains 13 residues. Trimming removed 1 base from V and 5 bases from J, with 8 bases in between. This CDR3 is CASSQGLMYGYTF. Written as DNA, the CDR3 is TGTGCCAGCAGCCAAGGACTGATGTATGGCTACACCTTC.

This clonotype was counted a few times. The chain carries TRBV5-1 and TRBJ2-4, with D hard to call. From germline, CDR1 is SGHRS and CDR2 YFSETQ. CDR3 length: 15 residues. Trimming shortened V by 3 bases and J by 1 base, and 11 bases separated the two germline ends. Written as DNA, the CDR3 is TGCGCCAGCAGCTCCGGGTTAGGGGCCAAAAACATTCAGTACTTC. Translation: CASSSGLGAKNIQYF. Full variable domain (missing parts from reference TRBV5-1 and TRBJ2-4): KAGVTQTPRYLIKTRGQQVTLSCSPISGHRSVSWYQQTPGQGLQFLFEYFSETQRNKGNFPGRFSGRQFSNSRSEMNVSTLELGDSALYLCASSSGLGAKNIQYFGAGTRLSVL.

Notes on this clonotype: At one of its ends the junction is not consistent with the germline gene, which may arise from a read error. The chain is built from TRBV2 and TRBJ2-3, with 10 bases lining up with TRBD2. Germline lookup yields CDR1 SNHLY and CDR2 FYNNEI. The CDR3 is 16 residues long. As DNA, the CDR3 is TGTGCCAGCAGGCGGCGGGGACTAGCGTCCGCAGAGACGCAGTATTTT. Its translation is CASRRRGLASAETQYF.

This clonotype was found a few times. This rearrangement joins TRBV11-2 to TRBJ1-4; TRBD1 is a possible D gene (5 bases). The V and J ends lost 2 bases and 3 bases respectively, with 13 bases between them. CDR1 SGHAT and CDR2 FQNNGV come from the germline V gene. This CDR3 is built from 16 residues. The CDR3 loop is CASSLYKTAANEKLFF. The CDR3 coding sequence is TGTGCCAGCAGCTTATATAAGACAGCGGCTAATGAAAAACTGTTTTTT. Looking up the rest from reference TRBV11-2 and TRBJ1-4 gives the full variable domain: EAGVAQSPRYKIIEKRQSVAFWCNPISGHATLYWYQQILGQGPKLLIQFQNNGVVDDSQLPKDRFSAERLKGVDSTLKIQPAKLEDSAVYLCASSLYKTAANEKLFFGSGTQLSVL.

This clonotype showed up just a few times. This chain links TRBV7-8 with TRBJ1-5, with 7 bases aligning to TRBD1. V lost 3 bases and J lost 5; bases outside the gene matches: 10. The CDR3 is 16 amino acids. The germline V gene has CDR1 SGHVS and CDR2 FQNEAQ. The CDR3 sequence is CASSLAIRQGDQPQHF. CDR3 nucleotide sequence: TGTGCCAGCAGCTTGGCGATCAGACAGGGTGATCAGCCCCAGCATTTT.

This clonotype was seen more than once but under ten times. The CDR3 DNA sequence: TGTGCCAGCAGCCTTTCTGGGACCGGCCCTATGAGCTACACCTTC. It codes for CASSLSGTGPMSYTF. V usage is TRBV4-2 and J usage is TRBJ1-2; a weak D match, TRBD1 (5 bases). The CDR3 runs to 15 residues. V lost 4 bases to trimming and J lost 9 bases, with 21 bases between them. Germline assignment: CDR1 LGHNA and CDR2 YNFKEQ.

This clonotype was seen only a few times. The chain has TRBV4-1 and TRBJ1-1, with 10 bases aligning to TRBD1. CDR3 length: 15 residues. Trimming took 3 bases from V and 11 from J; bases not matched to a gene: 12. Germline V gives CDR1 MGHRA, CDR2 YSYEKL. CDR3 residues: CASSQMTGGGEEAFF. The CDR3 DNA follows: TGCGCCAGCAGCCAGATGACAGGGGGCGGAGAAGAGGCTTTCTTT.

This clonotype has at least ten counts. The chain carries TRBV10-3 and TRBJ2-5; D is unclear. Per the germline V gene, CDR1 is ENHRY and CDR2 is SYGVKD. The CDR3 is made up of 12 amino acids. V was cut by 4 bases and J by 5 bases, with 8 bases left in between. DNA of the CDR3: TGTGCCATCAGTGGAAGTGGCGAGACCCAGTACTTC. Its translation is CAISGSGETQYF.

As DNA, the CDR3 is TGCAGTGCTAGGAGGACAGGCCGAAACACTGAAGCTTTCTTT. Its protein product is CSARRTGRNTEAFF. J is TRBJ1-1 and V is TRBV20-1; 7 positions agree with TRBD1. Unmatched junction bases numbered 6, after V lost 3 bases and J lost 2 bases. CDR3 length equals 14 residues. Germline V gene lookup returns CDR1 DFQATT and CDR2 SNEGSKA (reference sequence).

This clonotype was observed a handful of times. V and J are TRBV29-1 and TRBJ1-6; D might be TRBD1 (6 bases). This CDR3 contains 13 residues. Germline V gives CDR1 SQVTM, CDR2 ANQGSEA. V lost 7 bases and J lost 2, with 9 bases in between. For the CDR3, the DNA is TGCAGCGCCCGACAGGCCTATAATTCACCCCTCCACTTT. It translates to CSARQAYNSPLHF.

This clonotype was recorded at least ten times. The V and J genes are TRBV20-1 and TRBJ2-7; TRBD2 agrees at 7 bases. The CDR3 consists of 16 residues. Trimming took 0 bases from V and 2 from J; bases not matched to a gene: 10. Per germline, CDR1 DFQATT and CDR2 SNEGSKA (reference sequence). DNA of the CDR3: TGCAGTGCTAGAGAATTATCGCTAGCGGAGACCTACGAGCAGTACTTC. Translated, it gives CSARELSLAETYEQYF.

This clonotype was seen a few times. J is TRBJ2-5 and V is TRBV4-2; 14 nucleotides line up with TRBD2. This CDR3 has 18 residues. CDR1 LGHNA and CDR2 YNFKEQ come from the germline V gene. V was pared by 3 bases and J by 0 bases, with 6 bases of the junction left unmatched. The chain's CDR3 is CASSQTGTSGRNQETQYF. The CDR3 DNA is TGTGCCAGCAGCCAGACCGGGACTAGCGGGAGAAACCAAGAGACCCAGTACTTC.

At least ten counts were recorded for this clonotype. The chain links TRBV4-3 to TRBJ2-5; the D is unclear. The CDR3 totals 17 residues. CDR1 LGHNA and CDR2 YSLEER come from the germline V gene. The V end lost 0 bases, the J end lost 4 bases, and 18 bases lay between the germline ends. CDR3 coding DNA: TGCGCCAGCAGCCAAGAGTTAGCCGGAGCTGGAAGAGAGACCCAGTACTTC. Translation gives CASSQELAGAGRETQYF.